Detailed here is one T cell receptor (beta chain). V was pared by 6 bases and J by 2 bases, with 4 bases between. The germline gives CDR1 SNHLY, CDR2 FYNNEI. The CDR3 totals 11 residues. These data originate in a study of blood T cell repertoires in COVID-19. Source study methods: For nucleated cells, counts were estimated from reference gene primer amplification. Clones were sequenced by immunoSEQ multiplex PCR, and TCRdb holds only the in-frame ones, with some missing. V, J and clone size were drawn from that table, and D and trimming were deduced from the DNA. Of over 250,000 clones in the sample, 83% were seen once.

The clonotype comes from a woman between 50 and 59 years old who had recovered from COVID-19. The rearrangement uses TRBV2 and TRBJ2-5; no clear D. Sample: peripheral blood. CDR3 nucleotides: TGTGCCAGCAGCCTACAAGAGACCCAGTACTTC. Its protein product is CASSLQETQYF. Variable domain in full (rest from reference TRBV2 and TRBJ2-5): EPEVTQTPSHQVTQMGQEVILRCVPISNHLYFYWYRQILGQKVEFLVSFYNNEISEKSEIFDDQFSVERPDGSNFTLKIRSTKLEDSAMYFCASSLQETQYFGPGTRLLVL.